This is a list of T cell receptor beta chains from one sample in a study of glioma-infiltrating T cells after dendritic cell vaccination. TCRdb's copy holds only in-frame clones and misses some; the assay was immunoSEQ multiplex PCR. This table has more than 95,000 clones, 65% to 85% appearing once. The sample here was blood, taken after dendritic cell vaccination. The receptors derive from a human donor with glioblastoma. CDR3s include the opening cysteine and the closing phenylalanine or tryptophan. The D gene is left open where the match is weak. The size field is filled for only some rows; it gives once, few, many or a size class.

v_call	d_call	clone_size	j_call	cdr3_aa	cdr3_nt
TRBV6-1	TRBD1	.	TRBJ2-7	CASLRQGSYEQYF	TGTGCCAGTTTGAGACAGGGGTCCTACGAGCAGTACTTC
TRBV6-5	.	.	TRBJ2-1	CASTNHRAGDNEQFF	TGTGCCAGCACCAACCACAGGGCGGGTGACAATGAGCAGTTCTTC
TRBV6-1	TRBD2	.	TRBJ2-7	CASMPGLGFFYEQYF	TGTGCCAGCATGCCGGGACTAGGGTTTTTTTACGAGCAGTACTTC
TRBV27	TRBD1	.	TRBJ1-2	CASSLTGQGNYGYTF	TGTGCCAGCAGTCTCACGGGACAGGGGAACTATGGCTACACCTTC
TRBV19	.	.	TRBJ1-2	CASRLQGNYGYTF	TGTGCCAGTAGATTACAGGGTAACTATGGCTACACCTTC
TRBV2	TRBD1	few	TRBJ2-7	CASRSGGKYEQYF	TGTGCCAGCAGATCAGGGGGAAAGTACGAGCAGTACTTC
TRBV28	.	few	TRBJ2-7	CASSFSIQYEQYF	TGTGCCAGCAGTTTCTCGATACAGTACGAGCAGTACTTC
TRBV5-1	.	.	TRBJ1-2	CASSLVSGLGDYGYTF	TGCGCCAGCAGCTTGGTTTCGGGACTTGGAGACTATGGCTACACCTTC
TRBV25-1	TRBD2	.	TRBJ2-6	CASSDSKGLGSANVLTF	TGTGCCAGCAGTGATTCAAAGGGACTAGGCTCAGCCAACGTCCTGACTTTC
TRBV9	.	.	TRBJ2-5	CASSVVGDMRWETQYF	TGTGCCAGCAGCGTAGTTGGGGACATGAGGTGGGAGACCCAGTACTTC
TRBV14	TRBD1	.	TRBJ1-1	CASSHRTGSKTEAFF	TGTGCCAGCAGCCACCGGACAGGGTCGAAAACTGAAGCTTTCTTT
TRBV7-9	TRBD1	.	TRBJ1-2	CASSPSTGFGYGYTF	TGTGCCAGCAGCCCCTCGACAGGGTTTGGCTATGGCTACACCTTC
TRBV28	.	.	TRBJ2-7	CASSFRSGRDEQYF	TGTGCCAGCAGTTTTCGAAGCGGCCGGGACGAGCAGTACTTC
TRBV27	.	.	TRBJ2-7	CASSMTRDVFEQYF	TGTGCCAGCAGTATGACTAGGGATGTTTTCGAGCAGTACTTC
TRBV6-5	.	few	TRBJ2-3	CASRQGLGSTDTQYF	TGTGCCAGCAGGCAGGGACTCGGGAGTACAGATACGCAGTATTTT
TRBV5-1	.	.	TRBJ1-2	CASSLGLNRASPYGYTF	TGCGCCAGCAGCTTAGGGCTAAACAGGGCATCCCCCTATGGCTACACCTTC
TRBV5-3	.	.	TRBJ2-6	CARSTPDSYSGANVLTF	TGTGCCAGAAGCACCCCGGACAGTTACTCTGGGGCCAACGTCCTGACTTTC
TRBV4-1	TRBD1	.	TRBJ1-2	CASSQVWQGALGYTF	TGCGCCAGCAGCCAAGTATGGCAGGGGGCTCTTGGCTACACCTTC
TRBV9	.	once	TRBJ1-3	CASSVVSSGGSGNTIYF	TGTGCCAGCAGCGTAGTTAGTAGTGGAGGCTCTGGAAACACCATATATTTT
TRBV5-4	TRBD1	.	TRBJ2-1	CASSPGTVYNEQFF	TGTGCCAGCAGCCCCGGGACAGTCTACAATGAGCAGTTCTTC
TRBV6-5	.	.	TRBJ2-2	CASASPGTGELFF	TGTGCCAGCGCAAGTCCCGGGACCGGGGAGCTGTTTTTT
TRBV5-3	.	.	TRBJ2-7	CARSLGVARYFGEQYF	TGTGCCAGAAGCTTGGGTGTGGCTAGGTATTTTGGCGAGCAGTACTTC
TRBV21-1	.	.	TRBJ2-6	CASSLHRGSGANVLTF	TGTGCCAGCAGCTTGCACAGGGGCTCTGGGGCCAACGTCCTGACTTTC
TRBV27	.	few	TRBJ1-2	CASSLGTGGFGYTF	TGTGCCAGCAGTTTAGGGACTGGGGGTTTTGGCTACACCTTC
TRBV30	TRBD1	.	TRBJ1-1	CAWSPTGGTEAFF	TGTGCCTGGAGTCCAACAGGGGGCACTGAAGCTTTCTTT